Following are 3 T cell receptor beta chains from one sample sequenced in a study of control samples from healthy donors and cancer patients. The table came from immunoSEQ multiplex PCR; TCRdb's copy has only in-frame clones and leaves some out. The table has 100,000 to 150,000 clones, approximately 92% seen once. The sample consisted of blood. The receptor source for this set is a woman between 50 and 59 years old in good health.

This clone appeared a few times. This rearrangement joins TRBV20-1 to TRBJ2-3; the match to TRBD1 covers 7 bases. The germline V gene encodes CDR1 DFQATT and CDR2 SNEGSKA (reference sequence). The CDR3 spans 15 residues. Trimming took 3 bases from V and 2 from J; bases not matched to a gene: 8. Here the CDR3 DNA reads TGCAGTGCTAGTAGGGGGCCGACGCCCACAGATACGCAGTATTTT. Translation gives CSASRGPTPTDTQYF.

The rearrangement joins TRBV3-1 (or the pseudogene TRBV3-2) to TRBJ1-1; D call uncertain. The CDR3 has 15 residues. The germline gives CDR1 LGHDT, CDR2 YNNKEL (reference sequence). The V end was cut by 5 bases, the J end by 0 bases, with 13 bases between. The CDR3 here is CASSGSPQVNTEAFF. The CDR3 coding sequence is TGTGCCAGCAGCGGATCCCCGCAGGTGAACACTGAAGCTTTCTTT.

The chain combines TRBV6-5 with TRBJ1-1; D unresolved. The CDR3 covers 14 residues. Trimming shortened V by 2 bases and J by 11 bases, and 18 bases separated the two germline ends. The germline V gene has CDR1 MNHEY and CDR2 SVGAGI. CDR3 region: CASSYTAKPYGAFF. CDR3 nucleotides: TGTGCCAGCAGTTACACGGCAAAACCCTATGGGGCTTTCTTT.